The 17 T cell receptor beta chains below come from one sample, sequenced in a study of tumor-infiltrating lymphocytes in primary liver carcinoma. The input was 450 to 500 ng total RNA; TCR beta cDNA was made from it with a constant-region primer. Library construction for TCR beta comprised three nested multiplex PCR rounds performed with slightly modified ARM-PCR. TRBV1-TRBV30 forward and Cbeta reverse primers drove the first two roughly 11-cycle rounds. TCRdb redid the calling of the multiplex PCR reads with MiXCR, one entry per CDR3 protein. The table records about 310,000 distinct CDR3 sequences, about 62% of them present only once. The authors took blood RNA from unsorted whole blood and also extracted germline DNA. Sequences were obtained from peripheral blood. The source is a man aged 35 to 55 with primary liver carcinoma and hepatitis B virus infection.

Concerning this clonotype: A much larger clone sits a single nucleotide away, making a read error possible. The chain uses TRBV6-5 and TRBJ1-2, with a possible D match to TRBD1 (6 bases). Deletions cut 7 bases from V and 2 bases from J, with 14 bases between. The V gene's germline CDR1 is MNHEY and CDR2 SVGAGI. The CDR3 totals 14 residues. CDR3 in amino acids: CASKGTITNYGYTF. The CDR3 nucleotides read TGTGCCAGCAAGGGGACAATTACCAACTATGGCTACACCTTC.

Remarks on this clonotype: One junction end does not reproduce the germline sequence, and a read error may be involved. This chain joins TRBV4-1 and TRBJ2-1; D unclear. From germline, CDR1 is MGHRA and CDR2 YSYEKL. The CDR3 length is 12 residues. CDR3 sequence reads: CASSLPLGEQLF. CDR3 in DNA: TGCGCCAGCAGCCTCCCGCTCGGTGAGCAGTTGTTC.

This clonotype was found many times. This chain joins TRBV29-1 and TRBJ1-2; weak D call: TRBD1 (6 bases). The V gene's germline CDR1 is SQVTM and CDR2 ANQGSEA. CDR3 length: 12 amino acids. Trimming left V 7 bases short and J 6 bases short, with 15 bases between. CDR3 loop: CSEVRGGDGYTF. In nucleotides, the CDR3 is TGCAGCGAAGTAAGGGGGGGCGATGGCTACACCTTC.

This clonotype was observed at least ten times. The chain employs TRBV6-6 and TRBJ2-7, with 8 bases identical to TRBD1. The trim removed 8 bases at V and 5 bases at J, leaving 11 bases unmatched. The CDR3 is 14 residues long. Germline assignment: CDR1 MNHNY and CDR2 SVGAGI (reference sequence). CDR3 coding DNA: TGTGCCAGCCGTAGGTCCAGGGGGCTCGACGAGCAGTACTTC. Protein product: CASRRSRGLDEQYF.

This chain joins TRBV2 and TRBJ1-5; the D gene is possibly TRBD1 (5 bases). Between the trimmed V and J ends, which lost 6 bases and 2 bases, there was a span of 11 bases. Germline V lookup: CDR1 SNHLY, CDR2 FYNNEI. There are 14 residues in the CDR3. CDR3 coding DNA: TGTGCCAGCAGCCAGGGACCGGGCAATCAGCCCCAGCATTTT. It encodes CASSQGPGNQPQHF.

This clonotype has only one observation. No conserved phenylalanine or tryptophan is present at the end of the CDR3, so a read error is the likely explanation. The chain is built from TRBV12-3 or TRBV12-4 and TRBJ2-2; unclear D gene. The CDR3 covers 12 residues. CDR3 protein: CVSSFVRGELFL. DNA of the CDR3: TGTGTCAGCAGTTTTGTTCGCGGGGAGCTGTTTTTA.

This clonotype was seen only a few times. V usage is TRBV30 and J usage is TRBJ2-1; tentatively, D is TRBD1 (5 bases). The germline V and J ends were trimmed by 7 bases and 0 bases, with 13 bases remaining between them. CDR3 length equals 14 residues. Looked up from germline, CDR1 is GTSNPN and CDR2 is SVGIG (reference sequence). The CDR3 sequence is CAFQGGSSYNEQFF. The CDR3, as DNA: TGTGCCTTCCAGGGCGGTAGCTCCTACAATGAGCAGTTCTTC.

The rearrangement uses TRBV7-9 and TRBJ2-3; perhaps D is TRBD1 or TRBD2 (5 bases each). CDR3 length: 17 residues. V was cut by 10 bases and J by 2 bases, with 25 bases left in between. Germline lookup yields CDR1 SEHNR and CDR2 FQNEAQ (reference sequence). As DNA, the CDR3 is TGTGCCAACAGACCGAAAATACCTCGGGGCTTCACAGATACGCAGTATTTT. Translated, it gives CANRPKIPRGFTDTQYF.

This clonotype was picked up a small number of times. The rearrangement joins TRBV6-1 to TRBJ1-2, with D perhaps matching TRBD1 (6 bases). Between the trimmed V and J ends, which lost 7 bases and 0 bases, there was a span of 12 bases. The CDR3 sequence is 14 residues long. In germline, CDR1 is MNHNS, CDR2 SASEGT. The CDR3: CASNGGGTNYGYTF. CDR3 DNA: TGTGCCAGCAATGGGGGCGGTACTAACTATGGCTACACCTTC.

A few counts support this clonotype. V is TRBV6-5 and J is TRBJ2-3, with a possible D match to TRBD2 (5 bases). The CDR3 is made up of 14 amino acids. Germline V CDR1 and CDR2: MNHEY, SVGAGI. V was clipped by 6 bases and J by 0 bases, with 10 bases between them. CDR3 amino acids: CASRRTGSTDTQYF. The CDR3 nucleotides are TGTGCCAGCAGACGGACGGGAAGCACAGATACGCAGTATTTT.

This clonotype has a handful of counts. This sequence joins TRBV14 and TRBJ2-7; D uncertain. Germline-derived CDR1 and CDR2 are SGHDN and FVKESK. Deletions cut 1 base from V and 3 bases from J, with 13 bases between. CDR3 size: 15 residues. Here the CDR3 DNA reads TGTGCCAGCAGCCAAGTCTCTGGCGGATTCTACGAGCAGTACTTC. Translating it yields CASSQVSGGFYEQYF.

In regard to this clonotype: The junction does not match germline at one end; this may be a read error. The CDR3 protein is CSASRGGQSQHF. The CDR3 DNA is TGCAGTGCTAGTCGGGGCGGTCAGTCCCAGCATTTT. The rearrangement joins TRBV20-1 to TRBJ1-5; possible D gene TRBD1, 5 bases. Germline V gene data show CDR1 as DFQATT and CDR2 as SNEGSKA (reference sequence). The CDR3 consists of 12 residues.

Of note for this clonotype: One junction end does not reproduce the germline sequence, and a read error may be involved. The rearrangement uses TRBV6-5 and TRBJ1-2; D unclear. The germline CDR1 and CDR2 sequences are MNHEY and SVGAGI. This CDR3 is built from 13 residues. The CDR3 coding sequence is TGTGCCAGCGGTGAAAGGCGAACGGGTGGCTACACTTTC. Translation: CASGERRTGGYTF.

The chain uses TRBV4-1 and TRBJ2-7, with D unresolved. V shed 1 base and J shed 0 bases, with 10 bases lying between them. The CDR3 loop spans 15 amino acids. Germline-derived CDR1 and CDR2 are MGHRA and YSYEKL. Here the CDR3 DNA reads TGCGCCAGCAGCCAAGTCACGGCCGACTCCTACGAGCAGTACTTC. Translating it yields CASSQVTADSYEQYF.

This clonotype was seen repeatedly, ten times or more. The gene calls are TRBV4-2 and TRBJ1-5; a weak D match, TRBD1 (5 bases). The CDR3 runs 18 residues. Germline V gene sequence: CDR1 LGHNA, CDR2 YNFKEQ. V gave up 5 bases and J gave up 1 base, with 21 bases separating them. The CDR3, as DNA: TGTGCCAGCAGCGGCCAGGTTACTGCAGGGTCAAGCAATCAGCCCCAGCATTTT. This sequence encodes CASSGQVTAGSSNQPQHF.

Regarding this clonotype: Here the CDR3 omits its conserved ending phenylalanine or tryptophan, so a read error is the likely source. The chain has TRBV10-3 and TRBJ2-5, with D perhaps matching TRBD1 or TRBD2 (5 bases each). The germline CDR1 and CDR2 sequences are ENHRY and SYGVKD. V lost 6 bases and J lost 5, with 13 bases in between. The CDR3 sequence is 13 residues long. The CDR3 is CAIRVGETETQYL. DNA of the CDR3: TGTGCCATCAGAGTGGGGGAGACGGAGACCCAGTACCTC.

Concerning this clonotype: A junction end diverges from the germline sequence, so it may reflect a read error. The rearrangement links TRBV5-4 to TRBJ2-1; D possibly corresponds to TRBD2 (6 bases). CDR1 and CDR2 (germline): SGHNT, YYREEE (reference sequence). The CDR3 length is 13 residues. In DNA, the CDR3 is TGTGCCGGCAGCCGAGGTAGGAGGGCTGAGCAGTTCTTC. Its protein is CAGSRGRRAEQFF.